Listed below are T cell receptor beta chains from one sample, sequenced in a study of T cell responses to AZD1222 COVID-19 vaccine. TCRdb's table, derived via immunoSEQ multiplex PCR, lists solely in-frame clones and lacks some. The table records over 130,000 clones, roughly 90% of them present only once. This specimen consisted of peripheral blood, obtained 28 days after the second AZD1222 dose. These receptor sequences come from an adult who received the AZD1222 COVID-19 vaccine. CDR3s include the opening cysteine and the closing phenylalanine or tryptophan. The D gene is left open where the match is weak. For some rows the clone size is stated as once, few or many, or as a class when expanded; others skip it.

cdr3_nt: TGTGCCAGCAGCTTAGTTTTCGGACAGGGAGAAGCTTTCTTT; cdr3_aa: CASSLVFGQGEAFF; j_call: TRBJ1-1; clone_size: .; d_call: TRBD1; v_call: TRBV7-3
cdr3_nt: TGTGCCACCAGCACACCCCGCTCCTACAATGAGCAGTTCTTC; cdr3_aa: CATSTPRSYNEQFF; j_call: TRBJ2-1; clone_size: .; d_call: .; v_call: TRBV15
cdr3_nt: TGTGCCAGCAGCTTGGACACAGGGGTGAATCAGCCCCAGCATTTT; cdr3_aa: CASSLDTGVNQPQHF; j_call: TRBJ1-5; clone_size: .; d_call: TRBD1; v_call: TRBV11-2
cdr3_nt: TGTGCCAGCAGCCAAGAGGCTAGCGGGAGCCCCGGGAGGGAGCAGTACTTC; cdr3_aa: CASSQEASGSPGREQYF; j_call: TRBJ2-7; clone_size: .; d_call: TRBD2; v_call: TRBV4-2
cdr3_nt: TGCGCCAGCAGTTACCGCCTGGAGGGCACAGATACGCAGTATTTT; cdr3_aa: CASSYRLEGTDTQYF; j_call: TRBJ2-3; clone_size: .; d_call: .; v_call: TRBV10-1
cdr3_nt: TGTGCCAGCAGCCAAGATGAACCGGGACAGAGGACTGAAGCTTTCTTT; cdr3_aa: CASSQDEPGQRTEAFF; j_call: TRBJ1-1; clone_size: .; d_call: TRBD1; v_call: TRBV3-1/TRBV3-2
cdr3_nt: TGTGCCAGCAAGAGAGGGGGGGAGGGCTACGAGCAGTACTTC; cdr3_aa: CASKRGGEGYEQYF; j_call: TRBJ2-7; clone_size: once; d_call: .; v_call: TRBV11-2
cdr3_nt: TGTGCCAGCAGCCTAGTAGGCACTGAAGCTTTCTTT; cdr3_aa: CASSLVGTEAFF; j_call: TRBJ1-1; clone_size: .; d_call: .; v_call: TRBV14
cdr3_nt: TGTGCCAGCAGCCACACAGGGCCCCAAGAGACCCAGTACTTC; cdr3_aa: CASSHTGPQETQYF; j_call: TRBJ2-5; clone_size: .; d_call: .; v_call: TRBV3-1/TRBV3-2
cdr3_nt: TGTGCCAGCAGCTTAGGTCTACTAGTTGGGCCCAATGAGCAGTTCTTC; cdr3_aa: CASSLGLLVGPNEQFF; j_call: TRBJ2-1; clone_size: .; d_call: .; v_call: TRBV7-9
cdr3_nt: TGTGCCAGCAGTTTAGGGACGGCCGAAGCTTTCTTT; cdr3_aa: CASSLGTAEAFF; j_call: TRBJ1-1; clone_size: .; d_call: .; v_call: TRBV28
cdr3_nt: TGTGCCAGCAGCAACACCGGACCCAGGGAGCCCAATGAGCAGTTCTTC; cdr3_aa: CASSNTGPREPNEQFF; j_call: TRBJ2-1; clone_size: .; d_call: .; v_call: TRBV7-9
cdr3_nt: TGTGCCAGTAGTATAGCGGACAGGCCCAATCAGCCCCAGCATTTT; cdr3_aa: CASSIADRPNQPQHF; j_call: TRBJ1-5; clone_size: .; d_call: TRBD1; v_call: TRBV19